This paragraph reports one TCR beta chain. What it binds is not known. The data were taken from a study of identical twins. Findings of the study overall: Excess sharing by twins proved weaker in beta out-of-frame sequences.

CDR1 is LGHNA, CDR2 YNFKEQ, per germline. This CDR3 has 16 amino acids. V shed 1 base and J 13 bases; nucleotides not matched to a gene: 14. One entry per CDR3 protein, called by TCRdb with MiXCR from the 5' RACE reads. Altogether 1.5 million to 2 million distinct CDR3 sequences are present, more than 30% being singletons, with the ten largest covering over 0.25%. This clonotype originated in a newborn girl in good health. Sequencing used cord blood. The chain is built from TRBV4-2 and TRBJ2-4; TRBD2 aligns across 9 bases. The CDR3: CASSQVAGAGYNEQYF. CDR3 in DNA: TGTGCCAGCAGCCAAGTAGCGGGAGCGGGCTACAATGAGCAGTACTTC.